The TCR beta chain under discussion was sequenced for a study of shared clonotypes between healthy human individuals. Study information: Contributing individuals were a couple of females and a few males aged 18 to 49.

In the case of this clone: As yet, its antigen is unknown.

Measured with immunoSEQ multiplex PCR; TCRdb has only the in-frame clones, and not every one. The data contain roughly 2 million clones, around 95% of them singletons. CDR1 is SGHRS, CDR2 YFSETQ, per germline. Trimming cost V 0 bases and J 10 bases, with 19 bases left between them. The CDR3 length is 15 residues. The study's findings and limits: The sharing of around 5% of naive CD4 clonotypes was seen across several donors. Clonotype sharing among the donors was expected to vary with sequencing depth.

The chain joins TRBV5-1 to TRBJ2-5; D is perhaps TRBD2 (6 bases). The sequence was obtained from a man between 18 and 35 years old in good health. Sequenced input: naive CD4+ T cells sorted from blood. Subset meaning: CD45RA+ positively selected. CDR3 amino acids: CASSLVAGNSGSQYF. Here the CDR3 DNA reads TGCGCCAGCAGCTTGGTTGCGGGAAATTCCGGGAGCCAGTACTTC.